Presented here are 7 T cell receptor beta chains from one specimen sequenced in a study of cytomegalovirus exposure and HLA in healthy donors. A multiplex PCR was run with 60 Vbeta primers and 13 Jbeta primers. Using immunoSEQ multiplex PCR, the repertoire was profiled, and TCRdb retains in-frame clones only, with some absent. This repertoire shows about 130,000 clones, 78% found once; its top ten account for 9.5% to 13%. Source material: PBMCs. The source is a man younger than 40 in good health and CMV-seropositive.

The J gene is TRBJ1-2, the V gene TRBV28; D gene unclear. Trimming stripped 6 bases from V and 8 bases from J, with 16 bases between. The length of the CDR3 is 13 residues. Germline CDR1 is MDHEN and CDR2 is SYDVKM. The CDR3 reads CASSPHPSGGYTF. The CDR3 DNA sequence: TGTGCCAGCAGCCCCCACCCCTCCGGGGGCTACACCTTC.

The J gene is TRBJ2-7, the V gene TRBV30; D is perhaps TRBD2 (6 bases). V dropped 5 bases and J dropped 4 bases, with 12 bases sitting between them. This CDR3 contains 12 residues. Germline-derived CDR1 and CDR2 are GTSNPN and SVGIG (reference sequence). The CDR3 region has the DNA TGTGCCTGGGGACTCGGGGGTTACGAGCAGTACTTC. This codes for CAWGLGGYEQYF. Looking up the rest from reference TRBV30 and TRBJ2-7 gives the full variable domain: SQTIHQWPATLVQPVGSPLSLECTVEGTSNPNLYWYRQAAGRGLQLLFYSVGIGQISSEVPQNLSASRPQDRQFILSSKKLLLSDSGFYLCAWGLGGYEQYFGPGTRLTVT.

Written as DNA, the CDR3 is TGCGCCAGCAGCTTAGAAGGGAAGCGGGAGGCCGAGCAGTACTTC. This sequence encodes CASSLEGKREAEQYF. This chain uses TRBV5-1 with TRBJ2-7; 9 bases map to TRBD2. This CDR3 has 15 residues. After removal of 2 bases from V and 6 bases from J, the junction contained 9 bases not matched to a gene. Germline V gene data show CDR1 as SGHRS and CDR2 as YFSETQ.

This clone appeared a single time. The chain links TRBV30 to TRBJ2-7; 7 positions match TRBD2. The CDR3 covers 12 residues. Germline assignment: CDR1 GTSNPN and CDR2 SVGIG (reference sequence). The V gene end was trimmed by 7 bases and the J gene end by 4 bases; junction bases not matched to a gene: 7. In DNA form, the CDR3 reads TGTGCCTCAAGCGGGGATTATTACGAGCAGTACTTC. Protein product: CASSGDYYEQYF.

The CDR3 DNA reads as TGTGCCAGCAGCTTCGCGGGAACTGAAGCTTTCTTT. Translated, it gives CASSFAGTEAFF. This chain uses TRBV11-3 with TRBJ1-1; D is uncertain. The CDR3 loop spans 12 amino acids. V shed 3 bases and J shed 5 bases, with 7 bases lying between them. Germline CDR1 SGHNT, CDR2 YENEEA. The full variable domain, with the rest looked up from reference TRBV11-3 and TRBJ1-1, is EAGVVQSPRYKIIEKKQPVAFWCNPISGHNTLYWYLQNLGQGPELLIRYENEEAVDDSQLPKDRFSAERLKGVDSTLKIQPAELGDSAVYLCASSFAGTEAFFGQGTRLTVV.

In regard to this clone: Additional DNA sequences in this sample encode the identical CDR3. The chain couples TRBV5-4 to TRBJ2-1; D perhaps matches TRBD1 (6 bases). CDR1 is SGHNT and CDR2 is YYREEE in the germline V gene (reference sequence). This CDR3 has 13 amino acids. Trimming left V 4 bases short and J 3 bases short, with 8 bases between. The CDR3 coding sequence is TGTGCCAGCAGCCTGGACAGCTACAATGAGCAGTTCTTC. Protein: CASSLDSYNEQFF.

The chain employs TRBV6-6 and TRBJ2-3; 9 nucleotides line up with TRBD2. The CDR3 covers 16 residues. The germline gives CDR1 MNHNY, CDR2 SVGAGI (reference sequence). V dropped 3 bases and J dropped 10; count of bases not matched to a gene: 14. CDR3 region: CASSYPASGIAQAQYF. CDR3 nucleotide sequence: TGTGCCAGCAGTTATCCGGCTAGCGGGATAGCTCAGGCGCAGTATTTT.